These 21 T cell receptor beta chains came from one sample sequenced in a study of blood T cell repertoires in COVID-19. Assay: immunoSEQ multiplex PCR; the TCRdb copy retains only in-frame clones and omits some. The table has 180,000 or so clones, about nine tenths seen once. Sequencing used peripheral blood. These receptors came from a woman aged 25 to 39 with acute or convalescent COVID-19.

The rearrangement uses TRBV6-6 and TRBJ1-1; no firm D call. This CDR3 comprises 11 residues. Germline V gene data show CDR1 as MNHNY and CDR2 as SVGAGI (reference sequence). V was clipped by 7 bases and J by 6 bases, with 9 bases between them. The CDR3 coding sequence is TGTGCCAGCAATCTAGGCCCTGAAGCTTTCTTT. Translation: CASNLGPEAFF.

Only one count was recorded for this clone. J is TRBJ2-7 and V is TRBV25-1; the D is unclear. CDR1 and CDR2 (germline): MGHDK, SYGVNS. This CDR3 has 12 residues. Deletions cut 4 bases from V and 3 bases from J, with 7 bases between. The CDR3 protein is CASSAIVYEQYF. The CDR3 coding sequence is TGTGCCAGCAGTGCTATAGTCTACGAGCAGTACTTC.

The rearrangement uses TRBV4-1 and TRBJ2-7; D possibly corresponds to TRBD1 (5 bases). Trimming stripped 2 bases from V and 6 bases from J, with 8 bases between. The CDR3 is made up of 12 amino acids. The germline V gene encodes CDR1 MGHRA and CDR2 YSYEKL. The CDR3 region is CASSQNRREQYF. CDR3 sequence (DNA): TGCGCCAGCAGCCAAAACAGGCGCGAGCAGTACTTC.

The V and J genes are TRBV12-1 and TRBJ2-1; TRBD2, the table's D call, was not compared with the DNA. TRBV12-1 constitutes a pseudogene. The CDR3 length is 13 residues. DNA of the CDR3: TGTGCCAGCACAACGGGTTGGAGAAATGAGCAGTTCTTC. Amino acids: CASTTGWRNEQFF.

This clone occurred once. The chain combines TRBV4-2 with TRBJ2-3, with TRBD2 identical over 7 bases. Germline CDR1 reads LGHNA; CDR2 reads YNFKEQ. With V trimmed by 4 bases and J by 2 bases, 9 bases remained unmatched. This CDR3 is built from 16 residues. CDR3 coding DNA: TGTGCCAGCAGCCCCTTTGCTAGCGGTGACACAGATACGCAGTATTTT. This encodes CASSPFASGDTDTQYF.

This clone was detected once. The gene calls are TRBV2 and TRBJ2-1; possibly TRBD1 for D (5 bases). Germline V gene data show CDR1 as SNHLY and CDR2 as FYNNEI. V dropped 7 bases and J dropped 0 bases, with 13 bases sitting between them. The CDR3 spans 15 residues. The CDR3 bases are TGTGCCAGCAATGAGCTTGACAGCTCCTACAATGAGCAGTTCTTC. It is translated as CASNELDSSYNEQFF.

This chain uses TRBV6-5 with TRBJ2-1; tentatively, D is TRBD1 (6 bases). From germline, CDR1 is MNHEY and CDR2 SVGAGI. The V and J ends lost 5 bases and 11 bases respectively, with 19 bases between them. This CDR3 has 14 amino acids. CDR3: CASSPIIKQGQQFF. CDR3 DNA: TGTGCCAGCAGTCCGATAATAAAACAGGGCCAGCAGTTCTTC.

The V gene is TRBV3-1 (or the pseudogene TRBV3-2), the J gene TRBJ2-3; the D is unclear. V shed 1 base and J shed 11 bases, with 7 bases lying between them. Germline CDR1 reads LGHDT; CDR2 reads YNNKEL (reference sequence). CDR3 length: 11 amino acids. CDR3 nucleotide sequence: TGTGCCAGCAGCCAAGGCGCAGGGCAGTATTTT. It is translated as CASSQGAGQYF.

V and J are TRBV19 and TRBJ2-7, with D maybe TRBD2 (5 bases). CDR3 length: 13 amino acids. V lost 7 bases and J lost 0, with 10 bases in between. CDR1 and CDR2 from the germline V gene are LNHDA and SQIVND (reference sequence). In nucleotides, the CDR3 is TGTGCCAGTAACTTCCGGGGCTCCTACGAGCAGTACTTC. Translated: CASNFRGSYEQYF. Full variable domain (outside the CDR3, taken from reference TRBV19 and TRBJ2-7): DGGITQSPKYLFRKEGQNVTLSCEQNLNHDAMYWYRQDPGQGLRLIYYSQIVNDFQKGDIAEGYSVSREKKESFPLTVTSAQKNPTAFYLCASNFRGSYEQYFGPGTRLTVT.

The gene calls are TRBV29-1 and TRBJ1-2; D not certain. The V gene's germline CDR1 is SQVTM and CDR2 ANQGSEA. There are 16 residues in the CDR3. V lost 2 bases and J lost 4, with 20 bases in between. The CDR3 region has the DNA TGCAGCGTTGAACGCCGGTACCGGGATAGTATCTATGGCTACACCTTC. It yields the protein CSVERRYRDSIYGYTF.

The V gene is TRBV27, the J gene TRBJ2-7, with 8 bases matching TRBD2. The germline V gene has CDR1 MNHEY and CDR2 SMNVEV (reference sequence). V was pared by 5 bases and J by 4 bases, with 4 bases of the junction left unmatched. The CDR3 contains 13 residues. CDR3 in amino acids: CASSATSVYEQYF. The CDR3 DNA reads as TGTGCCAGCAGTGCGACTAGCGTGTACGAGCAGTACTTC.

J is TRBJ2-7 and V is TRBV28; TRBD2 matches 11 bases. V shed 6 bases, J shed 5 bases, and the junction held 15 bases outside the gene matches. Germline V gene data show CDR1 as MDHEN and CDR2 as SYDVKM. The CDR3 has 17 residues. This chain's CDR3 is CASRDRSGRALSHEQYF. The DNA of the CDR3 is TGTGCCAGCAGGGACCGTAGCGGGAGGGCCCTCAGCCACGAGCAGTACTTC.

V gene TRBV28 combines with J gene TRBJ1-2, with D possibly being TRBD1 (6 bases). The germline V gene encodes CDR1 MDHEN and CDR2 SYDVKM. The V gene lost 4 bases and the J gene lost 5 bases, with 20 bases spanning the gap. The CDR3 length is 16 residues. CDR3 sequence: CASSSSRQALTYGYTF. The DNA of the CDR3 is TGTGCCAGCAGTTCTTCTCGACAGGCCCTGACGTATGGCTACACCTTC.

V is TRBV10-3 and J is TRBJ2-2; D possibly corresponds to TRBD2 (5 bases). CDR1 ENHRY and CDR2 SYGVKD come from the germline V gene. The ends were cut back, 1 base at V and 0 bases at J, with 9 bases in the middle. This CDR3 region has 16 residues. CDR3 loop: CAISEFRGTNTGELFF. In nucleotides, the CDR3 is TGTGCCATCAGTGAGTTCAGAGGGACGAACACCGGGGAGCTGTTTTTT.

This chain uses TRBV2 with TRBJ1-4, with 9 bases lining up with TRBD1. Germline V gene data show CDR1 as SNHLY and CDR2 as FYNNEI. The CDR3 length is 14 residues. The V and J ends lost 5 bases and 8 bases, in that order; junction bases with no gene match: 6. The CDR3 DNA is TGTGCCAGCAGTCGACAGGGGGTTCAGGAAAAACTGTTTTTT. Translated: CASSRQGVQEKLFF.

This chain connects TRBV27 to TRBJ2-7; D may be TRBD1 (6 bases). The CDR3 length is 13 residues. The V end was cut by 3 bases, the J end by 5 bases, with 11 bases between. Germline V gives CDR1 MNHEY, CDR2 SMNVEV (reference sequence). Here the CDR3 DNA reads TGTGCCAGCAGTTTGGACAGCGCGCACGAGCAGTACTTC. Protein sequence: CASSLDSAHEQYF.

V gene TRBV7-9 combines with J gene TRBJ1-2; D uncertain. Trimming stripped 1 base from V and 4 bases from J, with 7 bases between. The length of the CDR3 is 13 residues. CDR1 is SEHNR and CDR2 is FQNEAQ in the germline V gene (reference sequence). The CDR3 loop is CASSLDTLYGYTF. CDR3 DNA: TGTGCCAGCAGCTTAGACACCCTCTATGGCTACACCTTC.

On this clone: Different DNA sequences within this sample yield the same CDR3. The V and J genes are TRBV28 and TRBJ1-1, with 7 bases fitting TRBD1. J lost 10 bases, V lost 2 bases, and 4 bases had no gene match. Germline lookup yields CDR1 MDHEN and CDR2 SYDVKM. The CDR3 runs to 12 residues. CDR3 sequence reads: CASSLETGRAFF. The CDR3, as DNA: TGTGCCAGCAGTTTAGAGACAGGGCGAGCTTTCTTT.

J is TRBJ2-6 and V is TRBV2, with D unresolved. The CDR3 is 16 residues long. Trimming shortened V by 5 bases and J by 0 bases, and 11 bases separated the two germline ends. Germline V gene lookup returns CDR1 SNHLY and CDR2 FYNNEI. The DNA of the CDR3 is TGTGCCAGCAGTCGTCAGATTGCCTCTGGGGCCAACGTCCTGACTTTC. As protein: CASSRQIASGANVLTF.

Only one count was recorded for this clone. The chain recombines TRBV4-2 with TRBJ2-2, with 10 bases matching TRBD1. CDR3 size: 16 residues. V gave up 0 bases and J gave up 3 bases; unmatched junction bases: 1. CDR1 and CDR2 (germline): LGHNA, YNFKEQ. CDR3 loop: CASSQEGQGDTGELFF. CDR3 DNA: TGTGCCAGCAGCCAAGAAGGACAGGGGGACACCGGGGAGCTGTTTTTT.

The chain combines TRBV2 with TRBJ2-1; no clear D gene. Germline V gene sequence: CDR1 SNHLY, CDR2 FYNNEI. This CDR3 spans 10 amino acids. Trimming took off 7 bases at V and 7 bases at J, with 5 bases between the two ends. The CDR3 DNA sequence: TGTGCCAGCAAGAGGAATGAGCAGTTCTTC. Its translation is CASKRNEQFF.